This T cell receptor beta chain was sequenced for a study of T cells in women clearing cervical HPV infection (dated by TCRdb to about 2018). About the investigation overall: Cases were roughly 24 women with histologically confirmed HPV16-related CIN3 or worse, including a couple of invasive cancers. The controls were 25 women whose single incident HPV16 infection cleared within 12 months with no development of precancer or cancer. Blood from cases was collected at the visit at which the lesion was first identified, whereas blood from controls was collected once infection was no longer detected. For cases, a median interval of roughly 150 days, with an interquartile range of roughly 80 to 200 days, was observed between lesion detection and blood sampling. Since only a few of the women had HLA typing available, the possibility that HLA type was acting as a confounder could not be ruled out. Nested within Costa Rica's Guanacaste HPV Natural History Study, an exploratory proof-of-principle case-control study compared TCR repertoires across cervical HPV16 outcomes. Cases and controls were matched on year of sample collection and on age within five years. A median age of around 30 years was observed in cases versus roughly 38 in controls, and no significant differences in baseline characteristics were found. The parent cohort enrolled around 10,000 women aged 18 or older in Guanacaste, Costa Rica, during about 1992 to 1994 and followed them for six to eight years. As quality controls, five blinded duplicates were added to each group, bringing the total to about 60 samples made up of about 50 participants and some ten replicates. Overall study results and their limits: Cases had lower TRBV6-7 relative abundance than controls (about 0.1% versus 0.15%; Bonferroni P = 0.0008). T-cell numbers per sample were unknown, so richness differences could reflect varying T-cell content rather than repertoire biology. Across sequencing depths, CIN3+ cases showed significantly higher TCR repertoire richness than controls, but evenness did not differ between the groups. The cross-sectional design could not show whether the associations came before the infection or were a result of it, and neither effector/memory subsets nor HPV-specific T cells were isolated. By combining richness with V gene abundances, random forest classifiers separated cases from controls with an estimated AUC of 0.75 to 0.9.

The CDR1 and CDR2 encoded by the germline V gene (reference sequence) are DFQATT and SNEGSKA. The CDR3 runs 14 amino acids, cysteine and phenylalanine included. Shown are 33 bases from within the CDR3, in frame from base 1. Trimming at the junction amounts to 1 base on V and 8 bases on J, and the germline ends lie 15 bases apart. Every participant had a single incident cervical HPV16 infection, and women with prevalent HPV16 infections were excluded. Cervical HPV DNA was detected by MY09/MY11 PCR, and genotyping was performed by dot-blot hybridization. About 15 mL of heparinized blood were centrifuged, and the buffy coat was aliquoted, frozen at -30°C, then stored at -80°C. QIAGEN kits were used to extract genomic DNA from buffy coat specimens. TCR beta CDR3 regions were amplified by multiplex PCR using the immunoSEQ assay from an average of about 1,200 ng genomic DNA per sample. The assay corrected primer bias using a complete synthetic TCR repertoire to establish an amplification baseline. The amplicons were sequenced using the Illumina platform. Per the original workflow: Sequences were error-corrected by clustering with frequency ratios and a modified nearest-neighbor algorithm and were then analyzed in the immunoSEQ Analyzer with IMGT gene definitions. At each rarefaction depth, TCR richness and evenness were averaged across 20 rarefaction repeats, and samples with fewer sequences than that depth were excluded. Relative abundances of V, D and J genes were compared between groups using Wilcoxon rank sum tests, with FDR correction applied. For the blinded duplicates, the intraclass correlation was 90% to 97% for TCR richness and averaged about 77% across roughly 72 gene segments. Sourced from immuneACCESS, this table was stored by TCRdb with only in-frame sequences that have V and J called. A share of the clones is absent; for the studies checked, an unresolved V gene accounts for under half, and the remainder has no known explanation. V, J and clone size reflect that table, while D and trimming were determined from the DNA. This sample's listing comprises about 20,000 clones. 5.2% of the sample comes from the top ten.

A remark on this clone: Its antigen target is currently unknown. Read sequence stops 3 residues before the CDR3 end, and the germline J gene provides the missing end.

The clonotype comes from a woman aged 18 to 75 with a cervical HPV16 infection that either progressed to CIN3+ or cleared (not recorded which). The rearranged chain carries TRBV20-1 and TRBJ2-1; TRBD2 could be the D gene, as 6 bases match. Sequenced: blood buffy coat. CDR3 DNA (partial): TGCAGTGCTAGAGGGACGGGAGCGGTGTATGAG. This gives the protein CSARGTGAVYE. In full, the CDR3 is CSARGTGAVYEQFF.